Listed here are 19 T cell receptor beta chains from one sample, sequenced in a study of T cell repertoires in cytomegalovirus infection (dated by TCRdb to between 2017 and 2020). What the treatment or condition label conveys for this sample: in vitro stimulation with specific CMV peptide epitopes to enrich CMV-specific T cells. Their target antigens are unknown. This sample was sequenced with an Illumina HiSeq 1500. TCRdb ran its own pipeline on the public reads, namely fastp trimming at Q25 and MiXCR clone calling, and kept in-frame beta chains. Rows with one shared CDR3 protein collapse into an entry with the most common genes and DNA. The sample table records about half a million distinct CDR3 sequences; roughly a third of these occur just once. The ten top clones hold roughly 15% of the sample. The sample consisted of cultured PBMCs, taken from culture after CMV antigen stimulation. These TCRs come from a human donor in good health (CMV status not recorded). Some clones in this sample may be carry-over from other donors' samples.

The chain recombines TRBV28 with TRBJ2-3; 10 bases are shared with TRBD2. V trimming: 6 bases; J trimming: 6 bases; junction bases outside the gene matches: 9. The CDR3 is 15 amino acids. Germline lookup yields CDR1 MDHEN and CDR2 SYDVKM. CDR3 sequence reads: CASRVAGGPPDTQYF. DNA for the CDR3: TGTGCCAGCAGGGTAGCGGGAGGCCCTCCGGATACGCAGTATTTT.

This clonotype showed up just a few times. The chain employs TRBV20-1 and TRBJ2-6; D is undetermined. Germline CDR1 DFQATT, CDR2 SNEGSKA (reference sequence). CDR3 size: 16 residues. The V and J ends lost 0 bases and 0 bases respectively, with 9 bases between them. The CDR3 is CSARDVRNSGANVLTF. In DNA, the CDR3 is TGCAGTGCTAGAGATGTCCGGAACTCTGGGGCCAACGTCCTGACTTTC.

The table lists this clonotype with many counts. This chain links TRBV7-2 with TRBJ1-5; D is undetermined. From germline, CDR1 is SGHTA and CDR2 FQGNSA. V shed 8 bases and J shed 1 base, with 12 bases lying between them. The CDR3 has 14 residues. The CDR3 DNA reads as TGTGCCAGCGGTTTACCGTTCAGCAATCAGCCCCAGCATTTT. Residues: CASGLPFSNQPQHF.

The chain has TRBV19 and TRBJ2-1, with D perhaps TRBD2 (5 bases). The CDR3 has 15 residues. The V and J ends lost 5 bases and 7 bases respectively, with 18 bases between them. Germline V gene lookup returns CDR1 LNHDA and CDR2 SQIVND (reference sequence). The CDR3 nucleotides read TGTGCCAGTAGTCCTCGAAAACTAGTCATTAATGAGCAGTTCTTC. It codes for CASSPRKLVINEQFF.

The chain carries TRBV11-3 and TRBJ2-2; 8 nucleotides align to TRBD1. Trimming took 5 bases from V and 6 from J; bases not matched to a gene: 8. Germline lookup yields CDR1 SGHNT and CDR2 YENEEA. CDR3 size: 15 residues. The CDR3 sequence: CASSPGQAISGELFF. The DNA for the CDR3 is TGTGCCAGCAGCCCGGGACAGGCGATTTCCGGGGAGCTGTTTTTT.

The gene calls are TRBV7-8 and TRBJ2-7; a weak D match, TRBD1 (5 bases). The CDR3 is 14 amino acids. Germline CDR1 and CDR2: SGHVS and FQNEAQ. V lost 1 base, J lost 3 bases, and 10 bases lay in between. The CDR3 sequence is CASSLERRVYEQYV. DNA of the CDR3: TGTGCCAGCAGCTTAGAGCGCAGGGTCTACGAGCAGTACGTC.

The chain joins TRBV27 to TRBJ2-7; 11 nucleotides agree with TRBD2. The CDR3 covers 15 residues. V lost 9 bases and J lost 6; bases outside the gene matches: 13. The germline V gene encodes CDR1 MNHEY and CDR2 SMNVEV (reference sequence). CDR3 loop: CASTPGLAEGCEQYV. The DNA for the CDR3 is TGTGCCAGTACACCGGGACTAGCGGAGGGGTGCGAGCAGTACGTC.

This clonotype came up a few times. The V call is TRBV7-9, the J call TRBJ1-1; 7 nucleotides line up with TRBD1. CDR1 and CDR2 (germline): SEHNR, FQNEAQ (reference sequence). This CDR3 comprises 14 residues. V gave up 2 bases and J gave up 6 bases; unmatched junction bases: 6. The DNA of the CDR3 is TGTGCCAGCAGCTTAAATACAGGGGAGTCTGAAGCTTTCTTT. As protein: CASSLNTGESEAFF.

This chain joins TRBV4-2 and TRBJ2-3, with D perhaps TRBD2 (5 bases). The CDR3 length is 16 residues. Germline V lookup: CDR1 LGHNA, CDR2 YNFKEQ. Trimming left V 2 bases short and J 0 bases short, with 12 bases between. The CDR3, as DNA: TGTGCCAGCAGCCAAAGAATAACGGGAAGCACAGATACGCAGTATTTT. Protein sequence: CASSQRITGSTDTQYF.

The sample holds a few counts of this clonotype. This chain uses TRBV7-2 with TRBJ2-3, with 12 bases lining up with TRBD2. This CDR3 comprises 16 residues. Germline V lookup: CDR1 SGHTA, CDR2 FQGNSA. Trimming removed 5 bases from V and 2 bases from J; junction bases left unmatched: 5. DNA for the CDR3: TGTGCCAGCAGCAGACTAGCGGGAGACTCCACAGATACGCAGTATTTT. This encodes CASSRLAGDSTDTQYF. Full variable domain (remainder filled in from reference TRBV7-2 and TRBJ2-3): GAGVSQSPSNKVTEKGKDVELRCDPISGHTALYWYRQSLGQGLEFLIYFQGNSAPDKSGLPSDRFSAERTGGSVSTLTIQRTQQEDSAVYLCASSRLAGDSTDTQYFGPGTRLTVL.

At least ten counts were recorded for this clonotype. Compared with germline, one end of the junction differs, possibly owing to a read error. The chain carries TRBV7-9 and TRBJ1-3; no reliable D call. This CDR3 is 11 amino acids long. The germline gives CDR1 SEHNR, CDR2 FQNEAQ (reference sequence). CDR3 DNA sequence: TGTGCCACCGCCCCAGAGGGTTTTGTTCATTTT. The encoded protein is CATAPEGFVHF.

The V gene is TRBV6-2 or TRBV6-3, the J gene TRBJ2-1, with 10 positions matching TRBD2. V trimming: 5 bases; J trimming: 10 bases; junction bases outside the gene matches: 14. Per the germline V gene, CDR1 is MNHEY and CDR2 is SVGEGT. The length of the CDR3 is 16 residues. The CDR3 sequence is CASSGREAGGPSEQFF. The CDR3 nucleotides are TGTGCCAGCAGTGGGCGAGAAGCGGGAGGGCCGAGCGAGCAGTTCTTC.

V usage is TRBV7-8 and J usage is TRBJ1-5, with D tentatively TRBD1 (6 bases). CDR3 length equals 16 residues. The V gene's germline CDR1 is SGHVS and CDR2 FQNEAQ. V was clipped by 1 base and J by 2 bases, with 12 bases between them. Here the CDR3 DNA reads TGTGCCAGCAGCTTAGAGCATGCAGGGGGCAATCAGCCCCAGCATTTT. As protein: CASSLEHAGGNQPQHF.

This sequence joins TRBV27 and TRBJ2-1; 15 bases are shared with TRBD2. With 4 bases clipped from V and 8 bases from J, the junction kept 9 bases outside the gene matches. The CDR3 consists of 17 residues. Germline V lookup: CDR1 MNHEY, CDR2 SMNVEV (reference sequence). The chain's CDR3 is CASSSPGLAGGKHEQFF. For the CDR3, the DNA is TGTGCCAGCAGTTCCCCCGGACTAGCGGGAGGGAAGCATGAGCAGTTCTTC.

This CDR3 is CASSYRESGRARYNEQFF. For the CDR3, the DNA is TGTGCCAGCAGTTACCGGGAGAGCGGGAGGGCCCGTTACAATGAGCAGTTCTTC. The chain combines TRBV6-2 or TRBV6-3 with TRBJ2-1; 10 bases align to TRBD2. With 2 bases clipped from V and 4 bases from J, the junction kept 11 bases outside the gene matches. Germline V gives CDR1 MNHEY, CDR2 SVGEGT. The CDR3 runs 18 residues.

V is TRBV7-2 and J is TRBJ1-4; the D gene is possibly TRBD1 (5 bases). The CDR3 contains 14 residues. Germline V CDR1 and CDR2: SGHTA, FQGNSA. With 1 base removed from V and 3 bases from J, the gap between germline ends came to 6 bases. The CDR3 bases are TGTGCCAGCAGCTTAGGACAGCCTAATGAAAAACTGTTTTTT. It codes for CASSLGQPNEKLFF.

The rearrangement links TRBV20-1 to TRBJ2-4; D call uncertain. Trimming took 0 bases from V and 0 from J, leaving 12 bases between them. The CDR3 loop spans 16 amino acids. Germline lookup yields CDR1 DFQATT and CDR2 SNEGSKA (reference sequence). The CDR3 is CSARDRVLSAKNIQYF. The CDR3 DNA reads as TGCAGTGCTAGAGATCGAGTTTTATCAGCCAAAAACATTCAGTACTTC.

This clonotype was recorded a few times. The rearrangement joins TRBV6-1 to TRBJ1-1; TRBD1 might be the D (6 bases). The CDR3 loop spans 15 amino acids. V lost 5 bases, J lost 2 bases, and 15 bases lay in between. Germline CDR1 reads MNHNS; CDR2 reads SASEGT. The CDR3 loop is CASSLTGNTNTEAFF. The CDR3 nucleotides are TGTGCCAGCAGTCTTACAGGGAACACAAACACTGAAGCTTTCTTT.

Remarks on this clonotype: Sequence at one end of the junction differs from germline and may be a read error. This chain links TRBV5-1 with TRBJ2-6; D possibly uses TRBD1 or TRBD2 (5 bases each). The germline gives CDR1 SGHRS, CDR2 YFSETQ. This CDR3 is built from 17 residues. Here the CDR3 DNA reads TGCGCCAGCAGTTTGGGACCCGAGGTCCCTGGGGCCAACGTCCTGACTTTC. Protein product: CASSLGPEVPGANVLTF.